Below, 9 T cell receptor beta chains from the same sample are listed, as sequenced in a study of blood T cell repertoires in COVID-19. Some clones are missing from TCRdb's copy, which holds only in-frame ones; the method was immunoSEQ multiplex PCR. The top ten clones hold around 5.3% of a sample with some 64,000 clones, around three quarters of them seen once. Sequenced input: peripheral blood. These receptor sequences come from a human donor in a cohort sampled during active COVID-19.

V is TRBV20-1 and J is TRBJ2-3; D remains ambiguous. The V and J ends lost 6 bases and 6 bases respectively, with 10 bases between them. Germline CDR1 is DFQATT and CDR2 is SNEGSKA (reference sequence). There are 11 residues in the CDR3. CDR3 DNA sequence: TGCAGTGCCATTCGCGAGGATACGCAGTATTTT. Translating gives CSAIREDTQYF.

CDR3 nucleotides: TGTGCCAGCAGCCAAATGGTTACAGGCCAAGAGACCCAGTACTTC. Its translation: CASSQMVTGQETQYF. The chain carries TRBV5-6 and TRBJ2-5; D perhaps matches TRBD1 (5 bases). The germline CDR1 and CDR2 sequences are SGHDT and YYEEEE. V lost 4 bases, J lost 1 base, and 14 bases lay in between. The CDR3 is made up of 15 amino acids.

This clone turned up a few times. V and J are TRBV4-3 and TRBJ2-1, with 9 nucleotides matching TRBD1. Germline lookup yields CDR1 LGHNA and CDR2 YSLEER. The CDR3 is made up of 17 amino acids. J was trimmed by 1 base and V by 3 bases; bases with no gene match: 7. The CDR3 sequence: CASSHGEGQGSYNEQFF. CDR3 sequence (DNA): TGCGCCAGCAGCCATGGTGAGGGACAGGGTTCCTACAATGAGCAGTTCTTC.

The J gene is TRBJ2-5, the V gene TRBV30; 7 bases fit TRBD1. Trimming removed 0 bases from V and 4 bases from J; junction bases left unmatched: 5. CDR3 length equals 14 residues. Germline V CDR1 and CDR2: GTSNPN, SVGIG (reference sequence). CDR3 in DNA: TGTGCCTGGAGTGTAAAGGGGGCGAGAGAGACCCAGTACTTC. Encoded protein: CAWSVKGARETQYF.

The chain has TRBV7-6 and TRBJ2-5; D not certain. There are 15 residues in the CDR3. V was shortened by 1 base and J by 13 bases, with 22 bases between the two germline ends. CDR1 SGHVS and CDR2 FNYEAQ come from the germline V gene. CDR3 residues: CASSLGALSQNSGYF. The CDR3 nucleotides are TGTGCCAGCAGCTTAGGGGCTTTGTCGCAGAACTCAGGGTACTTC.

This clone has only a few counts. The chain employs TRBV29-1 and TRBJ2-3, with 8 bases that match TRBD1. This CDR3 region has 13 residues. V was pared by 4 bases and J by 3 bases, with 3 bases of the junction left unmatched. The V gene's germline CDR1 is SQVTM and CDR2 ANQGSEA. In nucleotides, the CDR3 is TGCAGCGTTGGGACAGGGCAGACAGATACGCAGTATTTT. This encodes CSVGTGQTDTQYF.

This chain links TRBV12-5 with TRBJ2-1; 10 bases fit TRBD1. The CDR3 is made up of 13 amino acids. V lost 6 bases and J lost 7; bases outside the gene matches: 3. Germline CDR1 reads LGHNT; CDR2 reads FRNRAP. The CDR3 nucleotides read TGTGCTAGTGGGACAGGGGGCTTGAATGAGCAGTTCTTC. This gives the protein CASGTGGLNEQFF.

The rearrangement links TRBV9 to TRBJ2-7; 12 nucleotides line up with TRBD1. This CDR3 contains 13 residues. Losses at the gene ends were 0 bases for V and 11 bases for J; bases not matched to a gene: 3. Germline CDR1 reads SGDLS; CDR2 reads YYNGEE. In DNA, the CDR3 is TGTGCCAGCAGCGTAGAGGGACAGGGGGCCGAGTACTTC. Residues: CASSVEGQGAEYF.

The chain is built from TRBV29-1 and TRBJ2-3, with D unclear. Germline V gene data show CDR1 as SQVTM and CDR2 as ANQGSEA. V lost 1 base and J lost 6, with 5 bases in between. The CDR3 is 11 residues long. The chain's CDR3 is CSVEGPDTQYF. The CDR3 nucleotides are TGCAGCGTTGAAGGTCCGGATACGCAGTATTTT.